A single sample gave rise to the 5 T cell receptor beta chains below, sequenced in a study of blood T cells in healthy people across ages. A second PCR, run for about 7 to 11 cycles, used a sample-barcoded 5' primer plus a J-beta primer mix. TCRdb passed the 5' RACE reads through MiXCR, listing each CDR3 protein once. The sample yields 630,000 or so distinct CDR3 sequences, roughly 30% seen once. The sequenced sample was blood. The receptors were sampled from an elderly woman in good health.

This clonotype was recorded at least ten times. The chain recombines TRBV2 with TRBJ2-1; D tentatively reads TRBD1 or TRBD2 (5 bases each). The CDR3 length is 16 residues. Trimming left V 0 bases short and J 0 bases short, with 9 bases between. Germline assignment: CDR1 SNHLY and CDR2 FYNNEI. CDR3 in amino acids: CASSEALGASYNEQFF. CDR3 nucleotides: TGTGCCAGCAGTGAAGCACTCGGGGCCTCCTACAATGAGCAGTTCTTC.

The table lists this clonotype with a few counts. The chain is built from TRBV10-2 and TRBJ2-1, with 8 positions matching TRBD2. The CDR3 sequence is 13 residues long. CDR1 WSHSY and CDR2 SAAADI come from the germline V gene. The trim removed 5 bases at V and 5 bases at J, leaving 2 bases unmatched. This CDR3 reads CASSTLADNEQFF. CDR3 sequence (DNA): TGCGCCAGCAGTACACTAGCGGACAATGAGCAGTTCTTC.

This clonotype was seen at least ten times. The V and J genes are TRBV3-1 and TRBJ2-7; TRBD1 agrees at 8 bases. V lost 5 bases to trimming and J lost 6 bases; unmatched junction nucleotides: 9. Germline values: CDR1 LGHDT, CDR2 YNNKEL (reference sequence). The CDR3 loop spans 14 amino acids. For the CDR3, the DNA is TGTGCCAGCAGCATGCGGACAGGGTTGGGCGAGCAGTACTTC. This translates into CASSMRTGLGEQYF.

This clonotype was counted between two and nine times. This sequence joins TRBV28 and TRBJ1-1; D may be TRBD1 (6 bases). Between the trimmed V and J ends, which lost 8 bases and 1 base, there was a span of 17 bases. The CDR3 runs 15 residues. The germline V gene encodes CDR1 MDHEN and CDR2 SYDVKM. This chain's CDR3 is CASGRDIPQNTEAFF. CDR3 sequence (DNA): TGTGCCAGCGGACGGGACATCCCCCAGAACACTGAAGCTTTCTTT.

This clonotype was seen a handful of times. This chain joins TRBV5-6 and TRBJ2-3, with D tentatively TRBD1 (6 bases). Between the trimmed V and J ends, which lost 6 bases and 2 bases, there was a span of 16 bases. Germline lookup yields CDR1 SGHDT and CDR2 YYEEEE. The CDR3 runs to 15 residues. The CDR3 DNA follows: TGTGCCAGCACCAAACTCCAGGGGCTCACAGATACGCAGTATTTT. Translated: CASTKLQGLTDTQYF.